This T cell receptor (beta chain) was identified during a study of T cell responses to AZD1222 COVID-19 vaccine. This clone was seen just once. The antigen remains unidentified. The germline CDR1 and CDR2 sequences are MGHRA and YSYEKL. There are 14 residues in the CDR3. V was clipped by 1 base and J by 7 bases, with 14 bases between them. Study-wide results and caveats: Two doses of AZD1222 preceded a rise in Spike-specific TCR breadth and depth. The sample set comprised mostly white British donors with more females, and clonal diversity was possibly underestimated.

Measured with immunoSEQ multiplex PCR; TCRdb has only the in-frame clones, and not every one. The sample lists some 200,000 clones, around 94% occurring once. Sample: peripheral blood, taken 28 days after the second dose of the MenACWY control vaccine. This rearrangement joins TRBV4-1 to TRBJ2-7; perhaps D is TRBD1 or TRBD2 (6 bases each). This clonotype was sampled from an adult who received the MenACWY meningococcal vaccine as a control. This CDR3 reads CASSQGWGAGEQYF. The CDR3 region has the DNA TGCGCCAGCAGCCAAGGATGGGGGGCGGGAGAGCAGTACTTC.